This TCR beta chain comes out of a study of T cells in Graves' hyperthyroidism and ophthalmopathy. TCR beta CDR3 regions were amplified from RNA. HTBI primers were employed in a first-round RT-PCR of the TCR CDR3. TCRdb re-called the multiplex PCR reads through MiXCR, storing one row per CDR3 protein. This table holds about 570,000 distinct CDR3 sequences, roughly 46% found once. The germline gives CDR1 MNHNS, CDR2 SASEGT. The CDR3 runs 17 residues. Trimming left V 7 bases short and J 3 bases short, with 25 bases between. In its sample, this clonotype was seen a few times. This chain joins TRBV6-1 and TRBJ2-7, with D possibly being TRBD1 (5 bases). The TCR was taken from an adult woman with Graves' disease, either hyperthyroidism or ophthalmopathy (not recorded which). What was sequenced was peripheral blood or thyroid tissue (not recorded which). CDR3 loop: CASTGRAVAGLHYEQYF. For the CDR3, the DNA is TGTGCCAGCACGGGCAGGGCGGTAGCTGGTCTCCACTACGAGCAGTACTTC.